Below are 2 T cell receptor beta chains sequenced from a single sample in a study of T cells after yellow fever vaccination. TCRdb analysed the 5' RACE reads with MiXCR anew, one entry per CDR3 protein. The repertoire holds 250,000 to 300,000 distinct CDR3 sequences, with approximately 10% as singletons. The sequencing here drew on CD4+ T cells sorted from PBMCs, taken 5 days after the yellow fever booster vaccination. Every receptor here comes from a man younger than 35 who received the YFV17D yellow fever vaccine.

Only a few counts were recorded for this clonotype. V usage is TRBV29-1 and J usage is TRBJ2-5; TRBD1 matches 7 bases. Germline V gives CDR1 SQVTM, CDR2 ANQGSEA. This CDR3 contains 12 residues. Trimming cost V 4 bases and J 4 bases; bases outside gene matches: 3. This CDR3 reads CSVGQGRETQYF. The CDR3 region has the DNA TGCAGCGTTGGACAGGGTCGAGAGACCCAGTACTTC.

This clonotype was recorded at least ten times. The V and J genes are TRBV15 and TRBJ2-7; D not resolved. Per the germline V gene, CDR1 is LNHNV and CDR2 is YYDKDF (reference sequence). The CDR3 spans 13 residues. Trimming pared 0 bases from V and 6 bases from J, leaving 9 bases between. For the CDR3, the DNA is TGTGCCACCAGCAGAGATGCGAGCCTCGAGCAGTACTTC. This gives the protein CATSRDASLEQYF.